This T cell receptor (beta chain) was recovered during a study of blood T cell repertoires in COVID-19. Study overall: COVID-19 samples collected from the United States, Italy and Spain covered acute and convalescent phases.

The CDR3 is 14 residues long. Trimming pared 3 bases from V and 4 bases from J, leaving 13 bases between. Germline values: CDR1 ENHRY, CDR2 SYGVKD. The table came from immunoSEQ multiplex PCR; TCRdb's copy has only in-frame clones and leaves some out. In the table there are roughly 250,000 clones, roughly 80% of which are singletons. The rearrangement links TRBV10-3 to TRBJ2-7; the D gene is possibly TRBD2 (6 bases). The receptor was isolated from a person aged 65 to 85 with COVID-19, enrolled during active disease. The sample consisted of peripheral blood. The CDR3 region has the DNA TGTGCCATCAGTGATCGGGACTGGGGGTACGAGCAGTACTTC. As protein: CAISDRDWGYEQYF.